This TCR beta chain was obtained from a study of spatial heterogeneity in lung cancer. Study-level points and caveats: At resection, ubiquitous expanded tumor TCRs appeared in blood more than at follow-up.

A single record per CDR3 protein comes from TCRdb applying MiXCR to the 5' RACE reads. This table has about 10,000 distinct CDR3 sequences, 3.5% to 4.5% appearing once. This clonotype was seen at least ten times. Its antigen is as yet unknown. Described time point: sample taken at primary tumor resection. This sequence was found in a female donor with early-stage non-small cell lung cancer. Sequencing used PBMCs, obtained at surgery.

CDR3 in DNA: TGTGCCAGCAGCTCTGGGTTAGCGGGAAGCACAGATACGCAGTATTTT. Amino acid sequence: CASSSGLAGSTDTQYF. This chain links TRBV7-3 with TRBJ2-3; 8 bases match TRBD2. The CDR3 spans 16 residues. Germline CDR1 SGHTA, CDR2 FQGTGA. V was clipped by 4 bases and J by 0 bases; unmatched bases: 6. Full variable domain (rest looked up from reference TRBV7-3 and TRBJ2-3): GAGVSQTPSNKVTEKGKYVELRCDPISGHTALYWYRQSLGQGPEFLIYFQGTGAADDSGLPNDRFFAVRPEGSVSTLKIQRTERGDSAVYLCASSSGLAGSTDTQYFGPGTRLTVL.